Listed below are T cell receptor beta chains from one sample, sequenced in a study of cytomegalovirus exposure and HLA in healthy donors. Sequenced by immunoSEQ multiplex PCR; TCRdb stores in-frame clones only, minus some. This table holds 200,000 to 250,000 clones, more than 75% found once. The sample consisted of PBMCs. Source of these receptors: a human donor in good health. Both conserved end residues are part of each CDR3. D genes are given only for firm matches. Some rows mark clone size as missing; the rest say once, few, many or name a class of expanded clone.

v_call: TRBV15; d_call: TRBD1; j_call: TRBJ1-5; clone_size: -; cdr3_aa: CATSRVAGGWRNSNQPQHF; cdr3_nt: TGTGCCACCAGCAGAGTGGCAGGGGGCTGGAGAAATAGCAATCAGCCCCAGCATTTT
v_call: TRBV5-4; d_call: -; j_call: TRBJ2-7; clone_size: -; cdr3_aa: CASRPLVPYEQYF; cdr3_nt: TGTGCCAGCAGGCCCCTAGTGCCCTACGAGCAGTACTTC
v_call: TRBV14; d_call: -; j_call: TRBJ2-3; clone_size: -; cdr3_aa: CASSPHTDTQYF; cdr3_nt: TGTGCCAGCAGCCCCCACACAGATACGCAGTATTTT
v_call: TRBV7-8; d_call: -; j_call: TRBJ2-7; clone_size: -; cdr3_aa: CASSFGGGGNEQYF; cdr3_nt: TGTGCCAGCAGCTTTGGGGGAGGAGGTAACGAGCAGTACTTC
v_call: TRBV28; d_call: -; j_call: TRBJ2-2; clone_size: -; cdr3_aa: CASSTAGADTGELFF; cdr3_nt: TGTGCCAGCAGTACTGCGGGGGCAGACACCGGGGAGCTGTTTTTT
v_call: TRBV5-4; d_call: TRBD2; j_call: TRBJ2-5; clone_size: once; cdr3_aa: CASSSYVAGEETQYF; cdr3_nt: TGTGCCAGCAGCTCCTATGTTGCGGGAGAGGAGACCCAGTACTTC
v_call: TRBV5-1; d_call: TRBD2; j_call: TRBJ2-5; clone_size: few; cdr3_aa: CASSLDSAGGETQYF; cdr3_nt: TGCGCCAGCAGCTTGGATTCCGCGGGAGGCGAGACCCAGTACTTC
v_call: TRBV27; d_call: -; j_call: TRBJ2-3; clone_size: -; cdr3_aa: CASNPRREVTDTQYF; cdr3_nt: TGTGCCAGCAATCCCCGGAGGGAGGTCACAGATACGCAGTATTTT
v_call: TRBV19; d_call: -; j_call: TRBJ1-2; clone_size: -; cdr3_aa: CASNGLGYTF; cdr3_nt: TGTGCCAGTAATGGGCTTGGCTACACCTTC
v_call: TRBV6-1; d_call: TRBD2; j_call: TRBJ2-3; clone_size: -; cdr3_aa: CASSSGLEADTQYF; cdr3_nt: TGTGCCAGCAGTTCTGGACTAGAAGCGGATACGCAGTATTTT
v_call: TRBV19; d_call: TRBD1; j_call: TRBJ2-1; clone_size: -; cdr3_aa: CASGTGAYNEQFF; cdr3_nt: TGTGCCAGTGGGACAGGGGCATACAATGAGCAGTTCTTC
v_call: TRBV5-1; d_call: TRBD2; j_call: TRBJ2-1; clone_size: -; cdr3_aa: CASSLVASGSDEQFF; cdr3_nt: TGCGCCAGCAGCTTGGTGGCTAGCGGGAGCGATGAGCAGTTCTTC
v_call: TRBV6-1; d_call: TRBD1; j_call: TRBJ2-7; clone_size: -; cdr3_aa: CASSLGTGIYEQYF; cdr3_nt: TGTGCCAGCAGCCTGGGGACAGGGATCTACGAGCAGTACTTC
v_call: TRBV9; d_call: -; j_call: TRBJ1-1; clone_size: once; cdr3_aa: CASSGSGTPNTEAFF; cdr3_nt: TGTGCCAGCAGCGGTTCCGGGACACCGAACACTGAAGCTTTCTTT
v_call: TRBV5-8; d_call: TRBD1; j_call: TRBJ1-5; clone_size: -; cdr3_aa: CASSADRGNQPQHF; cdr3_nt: TGTGCCAGCAGCGCGGACAGGGGAAACCAGCCCCAGCATTTT
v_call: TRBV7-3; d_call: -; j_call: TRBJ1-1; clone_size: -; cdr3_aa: CASSYFQGRNTEAFF; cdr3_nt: TGTGCCAGCAGCTATTTTCAGGGGCGCAACACTGAAGCTTTCTTT
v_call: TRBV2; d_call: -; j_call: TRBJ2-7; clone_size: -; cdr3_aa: CASTQARGREWSYEQYF; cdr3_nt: TGTGCCAGCACCCAAGCCCGTGGCAGGGAATGGTCCTACGAGCAGTACTTC
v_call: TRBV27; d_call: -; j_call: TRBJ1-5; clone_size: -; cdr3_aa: CASSLLPIDSKGGNQPQHF; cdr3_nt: TGTGCCAGCAGTTTATTGCCTATCGACAGCAAGGGGGGCAATCAGCCCCAGCATTTT
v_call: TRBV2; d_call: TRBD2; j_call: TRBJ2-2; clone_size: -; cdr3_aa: CASRPKLAVVTGELFF; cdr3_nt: TGTGCCAGCAGGCCAAAACTAGCGGTCGTCACCGGGGAGCTGTTTTTT
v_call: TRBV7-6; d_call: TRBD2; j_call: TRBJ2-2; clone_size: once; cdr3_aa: CASSLTSGLNTGELFF; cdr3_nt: TGTGCCAGCAGCTTGACTAGCGGACTGAACACCGGGGAGCTGTTTTTT
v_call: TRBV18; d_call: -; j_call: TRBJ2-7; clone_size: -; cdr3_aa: CASSPPTIYEQYF; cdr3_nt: TGTGCCAGCTCACCGCCGACTATCTACGAGCAGTACTTC
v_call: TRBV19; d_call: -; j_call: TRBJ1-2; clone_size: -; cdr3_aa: CASIASIRTYGYTF; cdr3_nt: TGTGCCAGTATAGCCTCGATACGTACCTATGGCTACACCTTC
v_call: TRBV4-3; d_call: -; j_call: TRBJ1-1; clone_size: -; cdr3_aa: CASSQEGVSTEAFF; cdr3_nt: TGCGCCAGCAGCCAAGAAGGGGTGAGCACTGAAGCTTTCTTT
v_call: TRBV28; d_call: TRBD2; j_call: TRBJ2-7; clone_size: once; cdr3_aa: CASSLSRLAGGRSYEQYF; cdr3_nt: TGTGCCAGCAGTTTATCGCGACTAGCGGGAGGTCGTTCCTACGAGCAGTACTTC
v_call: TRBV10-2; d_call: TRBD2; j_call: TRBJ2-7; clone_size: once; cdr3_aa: CASLRLAGASYEQYF; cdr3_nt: TGCGCCAGCTTGAGGCTAGCGGGAGCTTCCTACGAGCAGTACTTC
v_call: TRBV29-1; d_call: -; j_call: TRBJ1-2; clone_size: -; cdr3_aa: CSVDVQGSSVMWGYTF; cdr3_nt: TGCAGCGTTGATGTGCAGGGGTCCTCGGTAATGTGGGGCTACACCTTC
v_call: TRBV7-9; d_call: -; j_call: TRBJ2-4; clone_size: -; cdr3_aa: CASSRDLLAKNIQYF; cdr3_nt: TGTGCCAGCAGCCGGGACTTACTAGCCAAAAACATTCAGTACTTC
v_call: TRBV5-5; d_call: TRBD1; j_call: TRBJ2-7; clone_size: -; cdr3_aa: CASSPRQGSSYEQYF; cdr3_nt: TGTGCCAGCAGCCCCCGACAGGGTAGCTCCTACGAGCAGTACTTC
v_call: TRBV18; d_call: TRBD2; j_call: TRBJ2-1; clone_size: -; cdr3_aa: CASSPPLREKHNEQFF; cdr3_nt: TGTGCCAGCTCACCACCTCTGCGGGAGAAGCACAATGAGCAGTTCTTC
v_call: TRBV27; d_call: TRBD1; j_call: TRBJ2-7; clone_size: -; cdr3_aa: CASSLGTAYEQYF; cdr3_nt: TGTGCCAGCAGTTTAGGGACAGCCTACGAGCAGTACTTC
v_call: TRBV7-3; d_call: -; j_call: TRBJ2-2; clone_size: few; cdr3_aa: CASSADGGYDTGELFF; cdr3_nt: TGTGCCAGCAGCGCAGACGGGGGATACGACACCGGGGAGCTGTTTTTT
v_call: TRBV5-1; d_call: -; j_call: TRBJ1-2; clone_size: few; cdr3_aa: CASSLVSRKSGYGYTF; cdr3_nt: TGCGCCAGCAGCTTGGTTTCACGTAAATCCGGCTATGGCTACACCTTC
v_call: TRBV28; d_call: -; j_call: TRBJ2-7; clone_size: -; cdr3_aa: CASSSLDSVKLLYEQYF; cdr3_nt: TGTGCCAGCAGTTCGTTGGACAGCGTTAAGCTGCTCTACGAGCAGTACTTC
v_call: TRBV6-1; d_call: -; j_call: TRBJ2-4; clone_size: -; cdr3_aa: CASIERGGENIQYF; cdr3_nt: TGTGCCAGCATCGAGAGAGGGGGTGAGAACATTCAGTACTTC
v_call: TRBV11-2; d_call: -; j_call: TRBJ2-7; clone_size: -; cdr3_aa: CASSLGGVGYEQYF; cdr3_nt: TGTGCCAGCAGCTTAGGGGGGGTGGGCTACGAGCAGTACTTC
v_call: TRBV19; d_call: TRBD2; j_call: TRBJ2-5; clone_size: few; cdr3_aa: CAGHSGRAPETQYF; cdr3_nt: TGTGCCGGACATAGCGGGAGGGCCCCGGAGACCCAGTACTTC
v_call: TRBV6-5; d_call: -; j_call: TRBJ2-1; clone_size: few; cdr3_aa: CASNNGAQNNEQFF; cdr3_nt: TGTGCCAGCAATAATGGAGCCCAGAACAATGAGCAGTTCTTC
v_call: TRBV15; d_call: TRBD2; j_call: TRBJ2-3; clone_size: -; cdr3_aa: CATSRPGEGIPDTQYF; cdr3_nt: TGTGCCACCAGCAGACCCGGGGAGGGGATACCAGATACGCAGTATTTT
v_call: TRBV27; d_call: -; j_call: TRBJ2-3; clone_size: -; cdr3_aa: CASSFGGPDTQYF; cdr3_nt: TGTGCCAGCAGTTTCGGGGGACCAGATACGCAGTATTTT
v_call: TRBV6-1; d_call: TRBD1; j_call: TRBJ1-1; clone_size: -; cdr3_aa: CASSGAGTGGRYTEAFF; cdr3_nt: TGTGCCAGCAGTGGAGCCGGGACAGGGGGAAGATACACTGAAGCTTTCTTT
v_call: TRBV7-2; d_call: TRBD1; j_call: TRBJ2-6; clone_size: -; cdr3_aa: CASSPRDRGGSGANVLTF; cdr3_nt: TGTGCCAGCAGCCCTAGAGACAGGGGTGGCTCTGGGGCCAACGTCCTGACTTTC
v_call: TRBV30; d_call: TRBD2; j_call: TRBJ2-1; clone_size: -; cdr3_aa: CAWSEGMTSGSTHEQFF; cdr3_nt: TGTGCCTGGAGTGAGGGGATGACTAGCGGGAGTACCCATGAGCAGTTCTTC
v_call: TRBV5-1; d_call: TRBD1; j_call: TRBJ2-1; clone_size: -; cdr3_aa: CASSPNGQGRDEQFF; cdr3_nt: TGCGCCAGCAGCCCCAACGGACAGGGGAGGGATGAGCAGTTCTTC
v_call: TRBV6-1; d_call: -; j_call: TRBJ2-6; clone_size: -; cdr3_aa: CASDTSGANVLTF; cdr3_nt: TGTGCCAGCGACACCTCTGGGGCCAACGTCCTGACTTTC
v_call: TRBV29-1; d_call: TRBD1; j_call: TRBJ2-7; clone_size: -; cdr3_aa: CSVEDDDRGSDEQYF; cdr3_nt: TGCAGCGTGGAGGACGACGACAGGGGTAGCGACGAGCAGTACTTC
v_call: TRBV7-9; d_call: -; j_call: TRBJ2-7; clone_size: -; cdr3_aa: CSSSSGTLDHYEQYF; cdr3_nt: TGTTCCAGCAGCTCCGGGACACTGGATCACTACGAGCAGTACTTC
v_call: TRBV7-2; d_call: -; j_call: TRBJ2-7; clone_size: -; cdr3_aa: CASSSRQGLEQYF; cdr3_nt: TGTGCCAGCAGCTCGAGACAGGGACTCGAGCAGTACTTC
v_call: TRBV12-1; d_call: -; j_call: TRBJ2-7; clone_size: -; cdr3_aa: CASSPSSGPSYEQYF; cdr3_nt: TGTGCCAGCAGCCCTAGTAGCGGGCCTTCCTACGAGCAGTACTTC
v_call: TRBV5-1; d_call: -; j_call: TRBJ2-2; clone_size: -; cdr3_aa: CASNTGSSDTGELFF; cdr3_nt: TGCGCCAGCAATACGGGGAGCTCAGACACCGGGGAGCTGTTTTTT
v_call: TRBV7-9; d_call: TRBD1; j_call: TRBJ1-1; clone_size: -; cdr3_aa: CASSSRTGTTEAFF; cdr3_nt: TGTGCCAGCAGCTCCCGGACAGGGACCACTGAAGCTTTCTTT
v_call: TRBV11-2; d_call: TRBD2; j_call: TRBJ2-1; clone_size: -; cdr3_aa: CASSPSGAYNEQFF; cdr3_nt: TGTGCCAGCAGCCCTAGCGGGGCATACAATGAGCAGTTCTTC
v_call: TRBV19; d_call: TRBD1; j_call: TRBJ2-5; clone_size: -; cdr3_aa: CASSIWTGGQETQYF; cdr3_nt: TGTGCCAGTAGTATATGGACAGGGGGCCAAGAGACCCAGTACTTC
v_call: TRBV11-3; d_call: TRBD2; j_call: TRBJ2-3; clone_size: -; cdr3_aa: CASSSGLAGTADTQYF; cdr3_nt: TGTGCCAGCAGCTCGGGACTAGCGGGAACAGCAGATACGCAGTATTTT